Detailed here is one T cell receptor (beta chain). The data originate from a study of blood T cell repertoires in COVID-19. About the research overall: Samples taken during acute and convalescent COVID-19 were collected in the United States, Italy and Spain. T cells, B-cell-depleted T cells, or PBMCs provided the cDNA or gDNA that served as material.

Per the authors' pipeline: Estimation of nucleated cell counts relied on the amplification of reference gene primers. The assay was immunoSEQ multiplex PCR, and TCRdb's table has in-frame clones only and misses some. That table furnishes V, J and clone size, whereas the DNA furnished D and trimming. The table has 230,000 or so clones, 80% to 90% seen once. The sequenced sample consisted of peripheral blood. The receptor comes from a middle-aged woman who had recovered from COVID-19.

CDR3 sequence (DNA): TGTGCCAGCAGCGTAGGTTCTCTAACTTTGGTTAATGAGCAGTTCTTC. Its protein is CASSVGSLTLVNEQFF. This chain connects TRBV9 to TRBJ2-1; D is unresolved. The CDR3 consists of 16 residues. V was pared by 0 bases and J by 7 bases, with 17 bases between. The germline gives CDR1 SGDLS, CDR2 YYNGEE.